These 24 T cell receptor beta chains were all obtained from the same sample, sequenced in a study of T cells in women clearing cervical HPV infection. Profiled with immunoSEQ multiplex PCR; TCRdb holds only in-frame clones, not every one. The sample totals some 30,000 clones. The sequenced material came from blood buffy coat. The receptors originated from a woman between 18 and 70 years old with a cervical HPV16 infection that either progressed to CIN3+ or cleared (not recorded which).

The CDR3 spells CASSPSNKDGYTF. CDR3 bases read: TGTGCCAGCAGCCCTAGTAACAAAGATGGC. The rearrangement joins TRBV7-9 to TRBJ1-2; no definite D call. The CDR3 end lies 3 residues beyond the end of the read and is filled in from the germline J gene. Germline V gene data show CDR1 as SEHNR and CDR2 as FQNEAQ (reference sequence). The CDR3 is 13 amino acids. V lost 5 bases and J 6 bases, leaving 13 bases between the germline ends. The complete variable domain, with remaining parts taken from reference TRBV7-9 and TRBJ1-2, reads DTGVSQNPRHKITKRGQNVTFRCDPISEHNRLYWYRQTLGQGPEFLTYFQNEAQLEKSRLLSDRFSAERPKGSFSTLEIQRTEQGDSAMYLCASSPSNKDGYTFGSGTRLTVV.

The chain's CDR3 is CASSTTFAGGSYEQYF. CDR3 bases read: TGTGCCAGCTCCACCACGTTCGCGGGAGGGAGCTACGAG. The chain uses TRBV19 and TRBJ2-7, with TRBD2 matching 9 bases. Read coverage stops 3 residues before the CDR3 terminus; the germline J gene supplies the remainder. This CDR3 is built from 16 residues. V trimming: 9 bases; J trimming: 3 bases; junction bases outside the gene matches: 15. Germline V gene sequence: CDR1 LNHDA, CDR2 SQIVND (reference sequence).

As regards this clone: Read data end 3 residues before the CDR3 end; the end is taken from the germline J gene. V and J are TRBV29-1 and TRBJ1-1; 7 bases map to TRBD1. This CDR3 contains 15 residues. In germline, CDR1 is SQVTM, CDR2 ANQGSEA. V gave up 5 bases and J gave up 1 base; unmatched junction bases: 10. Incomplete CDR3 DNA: TGCAGCGTTTCCTATCCGGGACAGCGGAACACTGAA. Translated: CSVSYPGQRNTE. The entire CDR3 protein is CSVSYPGQRNTEAFF. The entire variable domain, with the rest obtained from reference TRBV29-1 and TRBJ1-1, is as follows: SAVISQKPSRDICQRGTSLTIQCQVDSQVTMMFWYRQQPGQSLTLIATANQGSEATYESGFVIDKFPISRPNLTFSTLTVSNMSPEDSSIYLCSVSYPGQRNTEAFFGQGTRLTVV.

CDR3 residues: CASSELPDTGELFF. CDR3 DNA (partial): TGCGCCAGCAGTGAACTCCCTGACACCGGGGAG. V and J are TRBV5-1 and TRBJ2-2, with D uncertain. Read data end 3 residues before the CDR3 end; the end is taken from the germline J gene. Germline V gene data show CDR1 as SGHRS and CDR2 as YFSETQ. Trimming shortened V by 5 bases and J by 3 bases, and 11 bases separated the two germline ends. The CDR3 runs 14 residues. The full variable domain, with the rest looked up from reference TRBV5-1 and TRBJ2-2, is KAGVTQTPRYLIKTRGQQVTLSCSPISGHRSVSWYQQTPGQGLQFLFEYFSETQRNKGNFPGRFSGRQFSNSRSEMNVSTLELGDSALYLCASSELPDTGELFFGEGSRLTVL.

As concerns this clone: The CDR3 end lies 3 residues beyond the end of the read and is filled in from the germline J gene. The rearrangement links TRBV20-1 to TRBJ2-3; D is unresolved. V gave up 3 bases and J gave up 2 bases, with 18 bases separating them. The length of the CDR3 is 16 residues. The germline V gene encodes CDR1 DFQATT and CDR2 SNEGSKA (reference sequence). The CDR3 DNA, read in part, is TGCAGTGCTAGGGGTTATAAGGGCATAAACACAGATACG. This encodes CSARGYKGINTDT. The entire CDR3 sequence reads CSARGYKGINTDTQYF.

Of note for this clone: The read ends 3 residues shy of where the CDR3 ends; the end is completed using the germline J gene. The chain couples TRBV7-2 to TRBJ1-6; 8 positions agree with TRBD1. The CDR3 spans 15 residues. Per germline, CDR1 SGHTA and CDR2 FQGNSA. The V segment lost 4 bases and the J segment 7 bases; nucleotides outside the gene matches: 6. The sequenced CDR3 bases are TGTGCCAGCAGCTCTAGACAGGGGTTAAATTCACCC. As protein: CASSSRQGLNSP. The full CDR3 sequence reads CASSSRQGLNSPLHF.

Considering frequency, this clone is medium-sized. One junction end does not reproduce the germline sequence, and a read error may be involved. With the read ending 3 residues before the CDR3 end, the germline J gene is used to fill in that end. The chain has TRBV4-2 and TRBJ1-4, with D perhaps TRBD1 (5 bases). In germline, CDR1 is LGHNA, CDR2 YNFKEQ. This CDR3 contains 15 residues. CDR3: CASSQGRSEGEKLFF. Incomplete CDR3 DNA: TGCGCCAGCAGCCAGGGTCGGTCAGAGGGGGAAAAA.

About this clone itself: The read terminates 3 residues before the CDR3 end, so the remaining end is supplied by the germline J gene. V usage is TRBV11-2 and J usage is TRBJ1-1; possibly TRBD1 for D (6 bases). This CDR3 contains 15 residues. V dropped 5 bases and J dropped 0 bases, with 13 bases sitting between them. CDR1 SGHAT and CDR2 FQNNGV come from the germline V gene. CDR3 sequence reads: CASSTGTYLNTEAFF. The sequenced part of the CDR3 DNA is TGTGCCAGCAGCACCGGGACATATTTGAACACTGAA.

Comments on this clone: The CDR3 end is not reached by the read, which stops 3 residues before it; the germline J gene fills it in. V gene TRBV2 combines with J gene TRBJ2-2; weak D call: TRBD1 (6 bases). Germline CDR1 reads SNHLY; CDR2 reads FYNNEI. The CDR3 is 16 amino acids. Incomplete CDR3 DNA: TGTGCCAGCAGTGAACCGTTGGGGGCCTATAATTCATCG. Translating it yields CASSEPLGAYNSS. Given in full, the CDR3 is CASSEPLGAYNSSLFF. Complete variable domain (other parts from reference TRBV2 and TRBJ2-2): EPEVTQTPSHQVTQMGQEVILRCVPISNHLYFYWYRQILGQKVEFLVSFYNNEISEKSEIFDDQFSVERPDGSNFTLKIRSTKLEDSAMYFCASSEPLGAYNSSLFFGEGSRLTVL.

Partial CDR3 DNA: TGTGCCAGCAGTTGGGGGACAGGGGGCTACGAG. Protein: CASSWGTGGYE. In full, the CDR3 reads CASSWGTGGYEQYF. V and J are TRBV5-5 and TRBJ2-7; 11 positions agree with TRBD1. The CDR3 goes on 3 residues after the read ends, and that part is filled in from the germline J gene. The V gene's germline CDR1 is SGHKS and CDR2 YYEKEE (reference sequence). The CDR3 has 14 residues. V lost 5 bases to trimming and J lost 3 bases; unmatched junction nucleotides: 4.

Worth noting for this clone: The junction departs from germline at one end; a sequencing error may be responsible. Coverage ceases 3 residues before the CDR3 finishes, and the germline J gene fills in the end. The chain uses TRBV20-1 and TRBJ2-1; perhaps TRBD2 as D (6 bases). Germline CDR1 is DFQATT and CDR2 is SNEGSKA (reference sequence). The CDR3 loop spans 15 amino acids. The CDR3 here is CSARDPNRGYSEQFF. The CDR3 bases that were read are TGCAGTGCTAGAGATCCTAATCGGGGGTACAGTGAG.

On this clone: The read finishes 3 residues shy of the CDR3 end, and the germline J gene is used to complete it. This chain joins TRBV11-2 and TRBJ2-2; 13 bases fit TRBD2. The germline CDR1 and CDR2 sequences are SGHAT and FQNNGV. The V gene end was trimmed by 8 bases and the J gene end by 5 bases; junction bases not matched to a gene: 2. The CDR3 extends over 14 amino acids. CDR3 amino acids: CASATSGRTGELFF. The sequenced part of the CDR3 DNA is TGTGCCAGCGCGACTAGCGGGAGGACCGGGGAG.

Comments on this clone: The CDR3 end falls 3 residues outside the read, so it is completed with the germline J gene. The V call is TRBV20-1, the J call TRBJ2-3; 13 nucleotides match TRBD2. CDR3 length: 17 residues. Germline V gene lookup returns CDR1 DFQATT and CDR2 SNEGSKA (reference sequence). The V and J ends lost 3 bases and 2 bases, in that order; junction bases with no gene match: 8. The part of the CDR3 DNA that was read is TGCAGTGCTAGCGCCGGACTAGCGGGGGCAATCACAGATACG. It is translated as CSASAGLAGAITDT. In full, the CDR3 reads CSASAGLAGAITDTQYF.

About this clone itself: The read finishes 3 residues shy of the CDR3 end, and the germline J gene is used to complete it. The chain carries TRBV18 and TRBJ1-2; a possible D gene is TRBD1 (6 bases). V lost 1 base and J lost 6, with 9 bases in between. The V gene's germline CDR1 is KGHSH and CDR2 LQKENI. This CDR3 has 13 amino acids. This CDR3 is CASSPRGQDGYTF. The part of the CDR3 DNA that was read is TGTGCCAGCTCACCACGGGGGCAAGATGGC.

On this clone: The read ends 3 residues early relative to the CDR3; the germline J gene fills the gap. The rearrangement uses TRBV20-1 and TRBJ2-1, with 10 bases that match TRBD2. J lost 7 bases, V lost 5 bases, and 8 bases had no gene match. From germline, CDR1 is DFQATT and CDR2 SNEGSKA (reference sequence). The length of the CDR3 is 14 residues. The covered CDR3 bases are TGCAGTGCTTTTACTATAGCGGGAGGAAATGAG. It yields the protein CSAFTIAGGNE. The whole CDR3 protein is CSAFTIAGGNEQFF.

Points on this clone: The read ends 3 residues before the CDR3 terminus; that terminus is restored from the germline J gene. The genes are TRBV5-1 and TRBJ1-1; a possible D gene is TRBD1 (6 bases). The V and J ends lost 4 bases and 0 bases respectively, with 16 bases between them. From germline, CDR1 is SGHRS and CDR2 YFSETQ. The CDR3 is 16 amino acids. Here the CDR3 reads CASSRTPTGLNTEAFF. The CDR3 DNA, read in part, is TGCGCCAGCAGCCGCACCCCGACAGGTTTGAACACTGAA.

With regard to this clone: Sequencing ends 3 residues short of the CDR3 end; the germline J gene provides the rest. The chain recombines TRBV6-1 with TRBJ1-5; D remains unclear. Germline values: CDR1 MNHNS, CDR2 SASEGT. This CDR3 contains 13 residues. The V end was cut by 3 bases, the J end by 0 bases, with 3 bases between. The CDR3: CASSDYSNQPQHF. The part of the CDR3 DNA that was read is TGTGCCAGCAGTGACTATAGCAATCAGCCC.

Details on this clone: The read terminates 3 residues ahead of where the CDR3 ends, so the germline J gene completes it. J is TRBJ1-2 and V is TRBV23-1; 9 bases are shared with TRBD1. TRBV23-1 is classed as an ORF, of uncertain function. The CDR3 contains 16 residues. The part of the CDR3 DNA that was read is TGCGCCAGCAGTCAATCCGGGACAGGGAAAGGGTTGGTC. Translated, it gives CASSQSGTGKGLV. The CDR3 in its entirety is CASSQSGTGKGLVYTF.

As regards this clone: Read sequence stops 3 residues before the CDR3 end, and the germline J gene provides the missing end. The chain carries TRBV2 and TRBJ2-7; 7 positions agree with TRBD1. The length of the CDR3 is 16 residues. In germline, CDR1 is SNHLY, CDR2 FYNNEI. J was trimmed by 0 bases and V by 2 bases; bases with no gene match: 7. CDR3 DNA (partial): TGTGCCAGCAGTGAAATGGTGACAGGGAGCTCCTACGAG. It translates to CASSEMVTGSSYE. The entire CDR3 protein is CASSEMVTGSSYEQYF.

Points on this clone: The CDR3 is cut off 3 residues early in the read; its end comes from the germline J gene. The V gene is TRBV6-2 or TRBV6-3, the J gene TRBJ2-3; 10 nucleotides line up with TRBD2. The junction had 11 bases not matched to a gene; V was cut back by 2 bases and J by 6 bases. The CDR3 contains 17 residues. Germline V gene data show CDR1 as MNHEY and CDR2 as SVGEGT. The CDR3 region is CASSYQAGGPPLDTQYF. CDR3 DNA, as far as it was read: TGTGCCAGCAGTTACCAAGCGGGAGGGCCTCCCTTGGATACG.

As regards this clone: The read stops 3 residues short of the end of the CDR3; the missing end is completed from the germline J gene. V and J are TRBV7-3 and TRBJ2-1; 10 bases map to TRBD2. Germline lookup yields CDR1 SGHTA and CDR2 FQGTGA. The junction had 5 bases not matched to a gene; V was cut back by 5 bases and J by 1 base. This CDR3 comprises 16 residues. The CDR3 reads CASSPLAGGSYNEQFF. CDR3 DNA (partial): TGTGCCAGCAGCCCCTTAGCGGGAGGTTCCTACAATGAG.

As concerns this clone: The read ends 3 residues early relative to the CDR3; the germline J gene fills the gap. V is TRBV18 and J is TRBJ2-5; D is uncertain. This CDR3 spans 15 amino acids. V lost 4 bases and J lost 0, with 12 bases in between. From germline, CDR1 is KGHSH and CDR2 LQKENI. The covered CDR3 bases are TGTGCCAGCTCACTATTCGCCGCGGACCAAGAGACC. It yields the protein CASSLFAADQET. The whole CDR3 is CASSLFAADQETQYF.

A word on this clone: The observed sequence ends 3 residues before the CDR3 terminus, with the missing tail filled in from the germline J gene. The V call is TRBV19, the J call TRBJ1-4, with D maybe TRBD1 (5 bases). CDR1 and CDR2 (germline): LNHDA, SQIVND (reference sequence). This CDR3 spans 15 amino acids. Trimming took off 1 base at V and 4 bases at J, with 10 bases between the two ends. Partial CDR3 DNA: TGTGCCAGTAGTATAGGGGGCAGCTATAATGAAAAA. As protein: CASSIGGSYNEK. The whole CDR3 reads CASSIGGSYNEKLFF.

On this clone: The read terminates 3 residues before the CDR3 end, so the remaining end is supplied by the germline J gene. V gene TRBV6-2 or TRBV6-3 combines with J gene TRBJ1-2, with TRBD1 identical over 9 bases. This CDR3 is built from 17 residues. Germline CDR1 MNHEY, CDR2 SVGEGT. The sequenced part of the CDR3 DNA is TGTGCCAGCAACTATAATCCGGGACAGGGTAGCTCCTACGAC. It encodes CASNYNPGQGSSYD. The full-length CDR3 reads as CASNYNPGQGSSYDYTF.